This is a list of T cell receptor beta chains from one sample in a study of blood T cells in healthy people across ages. TCRdb called the 5' RACE reads again in MiXCR, with one record for every CDR3 protein. The sample has 1.5 million or so distinct CDR3 sequences, approximately 38% seen once. The sequencing input was blood. Source of these receptors: a woman younger than 30 in good health. CDR3s include the opening cysteine and the closing phenylalanine or tryptophan. D genes are given only for firm matches. Size is stated for part of the rows, as once, few or many counts, or as a class when the clone is expanded.

length,J,V,D,size,DNA,CDR3
15,TRBJ2-7,TRBV20-1,NA,NA,TGCAGTGCTAGAGTCACCGGGGCCCTCTACAATGAGCAGTACTTC,CSARVTGALYNEQYF
14,TRBJ2-3,TRBV3-1,NA,few,TGTGCCAGCAGGGGGGGGCCCCGCACAGATACGCAGTATTTT,CASRGGPRTDTQYF
15,TRBJ1-2,TRBV15,NA,NA,TGTGCCACCAGCGGGGGGACGGCACCCTACGATGGCTACACCTTC,CATSGGTAPYDGYTF
12,TRBJ2-2,TRBV29-1,NA,NA,TGCAGCGTTGAAGGCCGGACCGGGGAGCTGTTTTTT,CSVEGRTGELFF
16,TRBJ2-3,TRBV9,TRBD2,NA,TGTGCCAGCAGCGCTAGCGGGGGGGGCAGCACAGATACGCGGTATTTT,CASSASGGGSTDTRYF
14,TRBJ2-7,TRBV11-2,NA,NA,TGTGCCAGCAGCTTACAGAGATCCTACAATGAGCAGTACTTC,CASSLQRSYNEQYF
11,TRBJ1-2,TRBV6-1,NA,few,TGTGCCAGCAGTGAACCTTATGGCTACACCTTC,CASSEPYGYTF
15,TRBJ2-7,TRBV28,TRBD2,few,TGTGCCAGCAGTTACACTAGCGCCTCCGGGTACGAGCAGTACTTC,CASSYTSASGYEQYF
15,TRBJ2-7,TRBV6-1,TRBD1,NA,TGTGCCAGCAGTGAAAGGAGGTGGGACAGGGACGAGCAGTACTTC,CASSERRWDRDEQYF
15,TRBJ1-3,TRBV11-2,NA,NA,TGTGCCAGCAGCTCGGAGGGGAGCTCTGGAAACACCATATATTTT,CASSSEGSSGNTIYF
14,TRBJ2-7,TRBV29-1,TRBD2,NA,TGCAGCGTTGCAGAGGGGCTAGCGGGAGACGAGCAGTACTTC,CSVAEGLAGDEQYF
16,TRBJ2-5,TRBV5-1,TRBD2,NA,TGCGCCAGCAGCTTGGGGACTAGCGTCTACCAAGAGACCCAGTACTTC,CASSLGTSVYQETQYF
15,TRBJ2-7,TRBV6-5,NA,NA,TGTGCCAGCAGTTACTCTCAGGACATTCTCTACGAGCAGTACTTC,CASSYSQDILYEQYF
15,TRBJ1-2,TRBV16,TRBD1,NA,TGTGCCAGCAGCCAGCCTAGCTCTGGGACAGAGGGCTACACCTTC,CASSQPSSGTEGYTF
13,TRBJ2-1,TRBV20-1,TRBD2,NA,TGCAGTGGAGCGGGAGAGATCTACAATGAGCAGTTCTTC,CSGAGEIYNEQFF
14,TRBJ2-1,TRBV7-6,NA,NA,TGTGCCAGCAGCTCCGGGATAGATGGGACCGGGCAGTTCTTC,CASSSGIDGTGQFF
13,TRBJ2-7,TRBV11-2,NA,NA,TGTGCCAGCAGAGTCAGGGGAGAGTACGAGCAGTACTTC,CASRVRGEYEQYF
13,TRBJ2-7,TRBV20-1,NA,few,TGCAGTGCCAATAGCCCGACGGGCCACGAGCAGTACTTC,CSANSPTGHEQYF
13,TRBJ2-1,TRBV15,NA,few,TGTGCCACCAGCGTCTCTAGCTCCAATGAGCAGTTCTTC,CATSVSSSNEQFF
16,TRBJ2-1,TRBV9,TRBD2,NA,TGTGCCAGCAGCGACCCCAGCGGGGGGGGATACAATGAGCAGTTCTTC,CASSDPSGGGYNEQFF
14,TRBJ1-1,TRBV3-1,NA,NA,TGTGCCAGCAGCCAAGTCATGCAGAACACTGAAGCTTTCTTT,CASSQVMQNTEAFF
13,TRBJ2-1,TRBV2,NA,NA,TGTGCCAGCTGGTCTCCGGGGAACAATGAGCAGTTCTTC,CASWSPGNNEQFF
14,TRBJ2-1,TRBV20-1,TRBD1,few,TGCAGTGCTAGTTCGGGACAGGGGTACAATGAGCAGTTCTTC,CSASSGQGYNEQFF
14,TRBJ1-5,TRBV5-1,NA,few,TGCGCCAGCAGCTTGGATGGCAGTATCGAACCCCAGCATTTT,CASSLDGSIEPQHF
14,TRBJ2-5,TRBV28,NA,NA,TGTGCCAGCAGTCGCCTGACTAGTGCAAGGACCCAGTACTTC,CASSRLTSARTQYF
13,TRBJ1-2,TRBV10-3,NA,NA,TGTGCCATCAGTGGTAAGGGGGAACATGGCTACACCTTC,CAISGKGEHGYTF
14,TRBJ2-7,TRBV2,NA,few,TGTGCCAGCAGTGATGGCGTTAGCTCCTACGAGCAGTACTTC,CASSDGVSSYEQYF
13,TRBJ2-7,TRBV20-1,NA,few,TGCAGTGCTAGAGGTACAACGCTCTACGAGCAGTACTTC,CSARGTTLYEQYF
12,TRBJ1-1,TRBV20-1,NA,NA,TGCAGTGCCCCACGGGACGGCGGGGGAGCTTTCTTT,CSAPRDGGGAFF
15,TRBJ2-7,TRBV20-1,TRBD1,NA,TGCAGTGCTAGAGCTGAAGCACAGGGGGTTTACGAGCAGTACTTC,CSARAEAQGVYEQYF
15,TRBJ1-5,TRBV12-3/TRBV12-4,NA,few,TGTGCCAGCAGCCCTGGGGGGTACTGGGGTCAGCCCCAGCATTTT,CASSPGGYWGQPQHF
15,TRBJ2-7,TRBV6-6,TRBD1,once,TGTGCCAGCAGTTACTTGGGGACAGGGTCCTACGAGCAGTACTTC,CASSYLGTGSYEQYF
13,TRBJ2-3,TRBV6-1,NA,few,TGTGCCAGCATAGACGGAGTCACAGATACGCAGTATTTT,CASIDGVTDTQYF
13,TRBJ2-5,TRBV7-7,NA,NA,TGTGCCAGTAGCGTAGGAGTGAGGGAGACCCAGTACTTC,CASSVGVRETQYF
17,TRBJ2-1,TRBV7-2,NA,few,TGTGCCAGCAGTTCCCCGCGGGCCCGTTACTCCTACAATGAGCAGTTCTTC,CASSSPRARYSYNEQFF
14,TRBJ2-7,TRBV5-5,NA,NA,TGTGCCAGCAGCTTGGCCGGGGGCTTGGGCGAGCAGTACTTC,CASSLAGGLGEQYF
15,TRBJ2-1,TRBV6-5,NA,NA,TGTGCCAGCAGTGAGAACAGGGTACCCTACAATGAGCAGTTCTTC,CASSENRVPYNEQFF